These 17 T cell receptor beta chains originate from one sample sequenced in a study of T cells after yellow fever vaccination. MiXCR was run by TCRdb on the 5' RACE reads, yielding one entry per CDR3 protein. The sample shows 99,000 or so distinct CDR3 sequences, 5.8% of them seen only once. This material consisted of CD8+ T cells sorted from PBMCs, taken 10 days after the yellow fever booster vaccination. These TCRs come from a man younger than 30 who received the YFV17D yellow fever vaccine.

At least ten counts were recorded for this clonotype. This sequence joins TRBV29-1 and TRBJ2-5; a weak D match, TRBD1 (5 bases). Germline V gene data show CDR1 as SQVTM and CDR2 as ANQGSEA. The CDR3 runs 14 residues. V lost 4 bases, J lost 0 bases, and 12 bases lay in between. The CDR3 loop reads CSVVRSGHQETQYF. CDR3 bases: TGCAGCGTTGTCCGGTCAGGGCACCAAGAGACCCAGTACTTC. The full variable domain, its missing parts supplied by reference TRBV29-1 and TRBJ2-5, is SAVISQKPSRDICQRGTSLTIQCQVDSQVTMMFWYRQQPGQSLTLIATANQGSEATYESGFVIDKFPISRPNLTFSTLTVSNMSPEDSSIYLCSVVRSGHQETQYFGPGTRLLVL.

This clonotype was seen ten or more times. This chain links TRBV7-9 with TRBJ2-7; D is undetermined. CDR1 is SEHNR, CDR2 FQNEAQ, per germline (reference sequence). Trimming left V 5 bases short and J 2 bases short, with 7 bases between. This CDR3 comprises 12 residues. In DNA form, the CDR3 reads TGTGCCAGCAGCCCGACGGCCTACGAGCAGTACTTC. Translation gives CASSPTAYEQYF.

The chain has TRBV3-1 and TRBJ1-2, with D hard to call. The V end lost 2 bases, the J end lost 2 bases, and 12 bases lay between the germline ends. CDR1 and CDR2 (germline): LGHDT, YNNKEL (reference sequence). This CDR3 is built from 15 residues. The CDR3 spells CASSQNPWKNYGYTF. The DNA of the CDR3 is TGTGCCAGCAGCCAAAACCCATGGAAGAACTATGGCTACACCTTC.

The V and J genes are TRBV7-9 and TRBJ2-3; D uncertain. Germline-derived CDR1 and CDR2 are SEHNR and FQNEAQ (reference sequence). Trimming removed 4 bases from V and 6 bases from J, with 14 bases in between. The length of the CDR3 is 14 residues. The CDR3 nucleotides read TGTGCCAGCAGCTCGGAAATAACGCTCGATACGCAGTATTTT. It is translated as CASSSEITLDTQYF.

The table lists this clonotype with a few counts. The V and J genes are TRBV3-1 and TRBJ1-5; possibly TRBD1 for D (6 bases). There are 14 residues in the CDR3. The germline CDR1 and CDR2 sequences are LGHDT and YNNKEL (reference sequence). V gave up 3 bases and J gave up 7 bases, with 13 bases separating them. The DNA of the CDR3 is TGTGCCAGCAGCCAGGAGGGGGGCTTCCAGCCCCAGCATTTT. It encodes CASSQEGGFQPQHF.

This clonotype was seen a few times. The chain couples TRBV5-1 to TRBJ2-3; 11 bases fit TRBD2. CDR3 length: 18 amino acids. With V trimmed by 4 bases and J by 2 bases, 12 bases remained unmatched. The germline gives CDR1 SGHRS, CDR2 YFSETQ. CDR3 sequence (DNA): TGCGCCAGCAGCCCATGGGGGGCTAGCGGGGGGTTCACAGATACGCAGTATTTT. Its protein is CASSPWGASGGFTDTQYF.

This sequence joins TRBV5-1 and TRBJ1-5; D unclear. This CDR3 is 16 amino acids long. The germline CDR1 and CDR2 sequences are SGHRS and YFSETQ. Trimming stripped 0 bases from V and 0 bases from J, with 10 bases between. CDR3 nucleotide sequence: TGCGCCAGCAGCTTGGAACGGGGAAATAGCAATCAGCCCCAGCATTTT. It encodes CASSLERGNSNQPQHF. Full variable domain (outside the CDR3, taken from reference TRBV5-1 and TRBJ1-5): KAGVTQTPRYLIKTRGQQVTLSCSPISGHRSVSWYQQTPGQGLQFLFEYFSETQRNKGNFPGRFSGRQFSNSRSEMNVSTLELGDSALYLCASSLERGNSNQPQHFGDGTRLSIL.

Many counts were recorded for this clonotype. This chain uses TRBV5-6 with TRBJ2-3; 9 bases line up with TRBD2. Trimming cost V 4 bases and J 1 base; bases outside gene matches: 10. Germline values: CDR1 SGHDT, CDR2 YYEEEE. The CDR3 consists of 17 residues. CDR3 sequence: CASSRLGAGGGTDTQYF. The CDR3 nucleotides are TGTGCCAGCAGCCGCCTCGGAGCGGGGGGTGGCACAGATACGCAGTATTTT.

This clonotype was counted only a few times. The chain is built from TRBV2 and TRBJ2-7; the D gene could be TRBD1 or TRBD2 (6 bases each). Germline CDR1 reads SNHLY; CDR2 reads FYNNEI. With 7 bases removed from V and 0 bases from J, the gap between germline ends came to 16 bases. The CDR3 is 15 residues long. The CDR3, as DNA: TGTGCCAGCACCGTCGGGGGCCGTAGCTCCTACGAGCAGTACTTC. It specifies CASTVGGRSSYEQYF.

There are many counts of this clonotype. The chain links TRBV29-1 to TRBJ1-2; possibly TRBD1 for D (6 bases). The V gene's germline CDR1 is SQVTM and CDR2 ANQGSEA. The CDR3 totals 13 residues. V was clipped by 4 bases and J by 8 bases, with 17 bases between them. CDR3 DNA sequence: TGCAGCGTTGCCCCCCAGGGGACGATGGGCTACACCTTC. Translation gives CSVAPQGTMGYTF.

This clonotype was seen more than once but under ten times. J is TRBJ2-3 and V is TRBV14; 12 bases match TRBD2. Germline CDR1 reads SGHDN; CDR2 reads FVKESK. CDR3 length: 16 amino acids. The V segment lost 4 bases and the J segment 3 bases; nucleotides outside the gene matches: 5. The DNA of the CDR3 is TGTGCCAGCAGCCGTAGGACTAGCGGGGCTACAGATACGCAGTATTTT. Its translation is CASSRRTSGATDTQYF. The entire variable domain, with the rest obtained from reference TRBV14 and TRBJ2-3, is as follows: EAGVTQFPSHSVIEKGQTVTLRCDPISGHDNLYWYRRVMGKEIKFLLHFVKESKQDESGMPNNRFLAERTGGTYSTLKVQPAELEDSGVYFCASSRRTSGATDTQYFGPGTRLTVL.

This clonotype showed up just a few times. V gene TRBV4-1 combines with J gene TRBJ1-6; D gene unclear. Germline values: CDR1 MGHRA, CDR2 YSYEKL. Trimming removed 0 bases at V and 13 bases at J, with 13 bases between. CDR3 size: 14 residues. The CDR3 DNA sequence: TGCGCCAGCAGCCAAGAGACCGGGTTAGTCCCCCTCCACTTT. Translated: CASSQETGLVPLHF.

This clonotype turned up a few times. This sequence joins TRBV4-3 and TRBJ1-3; D unresolved. Per germline, CDR1 LGHNA and CDR2 YSLEER. CDR3 size: 17 residues. V lost 0 bases and J lost 0, with 12 bases in between. The CDR3 DNA follows: TGCGCCAGCAGCCAAGATTTGGACTGGAGCTCTGGAAACACCATATATTTT. Its translation is CASSQDLDWSSGNTIYF.

This clonotype was recorded a few times. The chain has TRBV7-6 and TRBJ2-7; 7 bases align to TRBD2. This CDR3 contains 14 residues. Germline V gene data show CDR1 as SGHVS and CDR2 as FNYEAQ. The J segment lost 7 bases and the V segment lost 2 bases, leaving 8 bases of the junction unmatched. CDR3 sequence (DNA): TGTGCCAGCAGCTTACCCCCGGCGCGGGGGGAGCAGTACTTC. Translating it yields CASSLPPARGEQYF.

This clonotype was seen repeatedly, ten times or more. The rearrangement links TRBV5-4 to TRBJ1-1; TRBD1 matches 8 bases. The CDR3 has 15 residues. J gave up 1 base and V 2 bases, and 4 bases lay outside the gene matches. Germline lookup yields CDR1 SGHNT and CDR2 YYREEE (reference sequence). CDR3 in DNA: TGTGCCAGCAGCTTCGGACAGGGAGGGAACACTGAAGCTTTCTTT. Encoded protein: CASSFGQGGNTEAFF.

V gene TRBV20-1 combines with J gene TRBJ2-2; 14 bases are shared with TRBD2. Germline loops: CDR1 DFQATT, CDR2 SNEGSKA (reference sequence). V was clipped by 1 base and J by 5 bases; unmatched bases: 3. The length of the CDR3 is 16 residues. The chain's CDR3 is CSARGTSGGITGELFF. DNA of the CDR3: TGCAGTGCTAGAGGGACTAGCGGGGGGATTACCGGGGAGCTGTTTTTT.

This chain connects TRBV4-2 to TRBJ1-6, with D uncertain. CDR1 LGHNA and CDR2 YNFKEQ come from the germline V gene. This CDR3 spans 17 amino acids. The V end lost 1 base, the J end lost 0 bases, and 10 bases lay between the germline ends. CDR3 DNA sequence: TGTGCCAGCAGCCAAGGGTCCCGGAGCTCCTATAATTCACCCCTCCACTTT. Translation: CASSQGSRSSYNSPLHF.